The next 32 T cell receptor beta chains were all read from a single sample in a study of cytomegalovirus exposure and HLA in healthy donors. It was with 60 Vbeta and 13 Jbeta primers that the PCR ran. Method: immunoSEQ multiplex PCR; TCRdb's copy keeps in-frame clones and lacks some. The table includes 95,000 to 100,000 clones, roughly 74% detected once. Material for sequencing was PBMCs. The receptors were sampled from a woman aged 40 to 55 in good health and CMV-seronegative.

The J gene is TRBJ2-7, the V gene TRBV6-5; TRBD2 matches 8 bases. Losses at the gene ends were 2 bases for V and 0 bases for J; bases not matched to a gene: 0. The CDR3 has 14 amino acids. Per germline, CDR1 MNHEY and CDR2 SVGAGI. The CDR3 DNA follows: TGTGCCAGCAGTTACACTAGCGGCTCCTACGAGCAGTACTTC. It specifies CASSYTSGSYEQYF.

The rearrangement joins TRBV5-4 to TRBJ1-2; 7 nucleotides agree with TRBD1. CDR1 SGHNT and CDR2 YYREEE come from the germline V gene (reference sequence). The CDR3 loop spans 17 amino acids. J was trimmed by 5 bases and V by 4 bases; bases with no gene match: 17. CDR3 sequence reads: CASSQGTAGEVWYGYTF. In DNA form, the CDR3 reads TGTGCCAGCAGCCAGGGGACAGCGGGCGAGGTGTGGTATGGCTACACCTTC.

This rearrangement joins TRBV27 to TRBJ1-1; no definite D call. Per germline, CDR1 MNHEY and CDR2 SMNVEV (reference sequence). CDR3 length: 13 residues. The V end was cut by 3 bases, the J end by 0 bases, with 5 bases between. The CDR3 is CASSFWLNTEAFF. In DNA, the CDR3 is TGTGCCAGCAGTTTCTGGCTGAACACTGAAGCTTTCTTT.

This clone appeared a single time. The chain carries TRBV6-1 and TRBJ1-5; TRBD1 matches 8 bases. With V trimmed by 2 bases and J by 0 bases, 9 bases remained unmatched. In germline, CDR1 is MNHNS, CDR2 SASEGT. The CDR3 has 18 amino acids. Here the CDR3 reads CASSEHRGGAYSNQPQHF. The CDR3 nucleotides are TGTGCCAGCAGTGAACACAGGGGGGGGGCTTATAGCAATCAGCCCCAGCATTTT.

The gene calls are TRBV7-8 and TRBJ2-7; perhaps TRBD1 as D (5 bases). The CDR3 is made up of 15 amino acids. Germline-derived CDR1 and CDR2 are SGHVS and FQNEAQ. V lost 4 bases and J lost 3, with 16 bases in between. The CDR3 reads CASSSQDTLHYEQYF. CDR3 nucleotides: TGTGCCAGCAGCTCCCAGGACACCCTCCACTACGAGCAGTACTTC.

In DNA form, the CDR3 reads TGTGCCAGTAGTATGAGGGGGTGGATGGATGAAAAACTGTTTTTT. Protein sequence: CASSMRGWMDEKLFF. The chain links TRBV19 to TRBJ1-4, with D possibly matching TRBD1 (6 bases). The germline CDR1 and CDR2 sequences are LNHDA and SQIVND (reference sequence). The CDR3 loop spans 15 amino acids. V lost 3 bases and J 6 bases, leaving 14 bases between the germline ends.

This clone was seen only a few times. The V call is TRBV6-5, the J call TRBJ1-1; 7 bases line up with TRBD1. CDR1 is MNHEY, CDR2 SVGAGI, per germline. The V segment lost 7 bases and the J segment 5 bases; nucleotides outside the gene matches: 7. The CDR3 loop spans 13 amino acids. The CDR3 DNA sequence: TGTGCCAGCATCAGGGGGGACGGAACTGAAGCTTTCTTT. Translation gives CASIRGDGTEAFF.

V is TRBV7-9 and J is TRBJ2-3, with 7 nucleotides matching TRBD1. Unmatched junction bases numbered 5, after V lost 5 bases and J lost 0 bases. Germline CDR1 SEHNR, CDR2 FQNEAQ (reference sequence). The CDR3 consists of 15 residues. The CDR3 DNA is TGTGCCAGCAGCCCCAGGGGGATCAGCACAGATACGCAGTATTTT. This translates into CASSPRGISTDTQYF.

DNA for the CDR3: TGCGCCAGCAGTGAATCGGTAGCGGGAGCTCCCGGGGAGCTGTTTTTT. Translating gives CASSESVAGAPGELFF. The chain links TRBV10-1 to TRBJ2-2; 9 bases map to TRBD2. CDR1 WNHNN and CDR2 SYGVQD come from the germline V gene (reference sequence). The CDR3 is 16 amino acids. Trimming cost V 3 bases and J 6 bases; bases outside gene matches: 8.

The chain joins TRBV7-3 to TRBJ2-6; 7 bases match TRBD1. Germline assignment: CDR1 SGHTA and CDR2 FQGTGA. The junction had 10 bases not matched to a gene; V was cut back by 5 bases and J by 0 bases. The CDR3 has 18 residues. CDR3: CASSARGTAYSGANVLTF. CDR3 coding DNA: TGTGCCAGCAGCGCCAGGGGGACAGCCTACTCTGGGGCCAACGTCCTGACTTTC.

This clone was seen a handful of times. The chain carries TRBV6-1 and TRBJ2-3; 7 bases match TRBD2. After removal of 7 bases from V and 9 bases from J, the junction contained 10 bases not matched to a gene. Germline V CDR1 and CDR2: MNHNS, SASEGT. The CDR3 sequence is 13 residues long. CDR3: CASTGLVPVTQYF. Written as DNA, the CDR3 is TGTGCCAGCACCGGACTAGTCCCAGTCACGCAGTATTTT.

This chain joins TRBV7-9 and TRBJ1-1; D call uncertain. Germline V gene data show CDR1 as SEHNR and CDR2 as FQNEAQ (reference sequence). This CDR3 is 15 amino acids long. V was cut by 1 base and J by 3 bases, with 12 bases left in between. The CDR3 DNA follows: TGTGCCAGCAGCTTAGACCAGCGTGAGGACACTGAAGCTTTCTTT. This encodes CASSLDQREDTEAFF.

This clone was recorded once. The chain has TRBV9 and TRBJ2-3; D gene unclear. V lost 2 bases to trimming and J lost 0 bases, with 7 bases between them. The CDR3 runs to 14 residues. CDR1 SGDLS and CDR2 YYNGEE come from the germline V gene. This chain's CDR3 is CASSVSASTDTQYF. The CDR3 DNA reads TGTGCCAGCAGCGTGAGTGCTAGCACAGATACGCAGTATTTT.

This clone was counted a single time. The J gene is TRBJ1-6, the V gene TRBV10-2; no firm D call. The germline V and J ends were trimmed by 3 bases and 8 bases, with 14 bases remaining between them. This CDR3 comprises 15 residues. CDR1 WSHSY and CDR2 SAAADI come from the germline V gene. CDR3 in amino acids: CASSEEIPTYSPLHF. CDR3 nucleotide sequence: TGCGCCAGCAGTGAAGAGATTCCTACGTATTCACCCCTCCACTTT.

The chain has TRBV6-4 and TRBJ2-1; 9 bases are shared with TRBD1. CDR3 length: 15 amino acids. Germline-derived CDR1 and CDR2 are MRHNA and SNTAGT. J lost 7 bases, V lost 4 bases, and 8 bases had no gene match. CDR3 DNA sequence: TGTGCCAGCAGTGTCACCGGGACAGGGCAAAATGAGCAGTTCTTC. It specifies CASSVTGTGQNEQFF.

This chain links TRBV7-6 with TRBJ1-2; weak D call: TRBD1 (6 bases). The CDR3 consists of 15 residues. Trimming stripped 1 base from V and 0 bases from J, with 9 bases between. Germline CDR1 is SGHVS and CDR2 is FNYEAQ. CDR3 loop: CASSLEQGTNYGYTF. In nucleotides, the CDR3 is TGTGCCAGCAGCTTAGAACAGGGAACTAACTATGGCTACACCTTC.

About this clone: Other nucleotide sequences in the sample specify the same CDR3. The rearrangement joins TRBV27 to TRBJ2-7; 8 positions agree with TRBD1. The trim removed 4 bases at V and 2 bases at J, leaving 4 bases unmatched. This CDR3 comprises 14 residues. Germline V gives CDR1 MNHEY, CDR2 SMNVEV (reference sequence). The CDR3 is CASSYGTGTYEQYF. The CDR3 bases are TGTGCCAGCAGTTACGGGACAGGTACCTACGAGCAGTACTTC.

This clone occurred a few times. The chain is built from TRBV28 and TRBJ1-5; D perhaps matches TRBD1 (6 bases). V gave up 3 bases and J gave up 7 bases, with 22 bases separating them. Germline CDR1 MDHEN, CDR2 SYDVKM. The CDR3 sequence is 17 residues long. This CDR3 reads CASSFDRWRQGYQPQHF. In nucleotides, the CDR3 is TGTGCCAGCAGTTTCGATAGGTGGCGGCAGGGGTACCAGCCCCAGCATTTT.

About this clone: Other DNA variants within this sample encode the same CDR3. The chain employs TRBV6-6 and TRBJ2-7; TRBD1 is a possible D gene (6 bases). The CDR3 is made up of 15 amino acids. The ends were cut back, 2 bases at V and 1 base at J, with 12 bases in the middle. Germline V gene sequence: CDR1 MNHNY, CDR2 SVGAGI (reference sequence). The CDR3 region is CASSYEDSLSYEQYF. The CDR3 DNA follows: TGTGCCAGCAGTTACGAGGACAGCTTATCCTACGAGCAGTACTTC.

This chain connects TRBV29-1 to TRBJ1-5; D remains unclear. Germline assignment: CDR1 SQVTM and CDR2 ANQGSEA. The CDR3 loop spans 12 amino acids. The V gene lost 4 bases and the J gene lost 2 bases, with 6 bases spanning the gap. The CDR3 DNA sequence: TGCAGCGTTGGGGAGGGCAATCAGCCCCAGCATTTT. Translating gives CSVGEGNQPQHF.

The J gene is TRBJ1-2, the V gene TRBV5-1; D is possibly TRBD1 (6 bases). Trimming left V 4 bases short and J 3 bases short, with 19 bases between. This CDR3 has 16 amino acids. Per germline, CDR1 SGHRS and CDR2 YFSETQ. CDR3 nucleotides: TGCGCCAGCAGCACCGAGGCAGGGGAACGTTACTATGGCTACACCTTC. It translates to CASSTEAGERYYGYTF. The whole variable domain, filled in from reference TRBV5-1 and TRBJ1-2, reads KAGVTQTPRYLIKTRGQQVTLSCSPISGHRSVSWYQQTPGQGLQFLFEYFSETQRNKGNFPGRFSGRQFSNSRSEMNVSTLELGDSALYLCASSTEAGERYYGYTFGSGTRLTVV.

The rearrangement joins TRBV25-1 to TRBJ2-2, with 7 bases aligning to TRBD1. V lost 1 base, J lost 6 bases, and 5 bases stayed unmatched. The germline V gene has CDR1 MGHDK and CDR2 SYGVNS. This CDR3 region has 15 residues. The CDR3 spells CASSEFEGASGELFF. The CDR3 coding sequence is TGTGCCAGCAGTGAATTCGAGGGGGCCTCCGGGGAGCTGTTTTTT. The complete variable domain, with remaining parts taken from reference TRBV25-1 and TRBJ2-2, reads EADIYQTPRYLVIGTGKKITLECSQTMGHDKMYWYQQDPGMELHLIHYSYGVNSTEKGDLSSESTVSRIRTEHFPLTLESARPSHTSQYLCASSEFEGASGELFFGEGSRLTVL.

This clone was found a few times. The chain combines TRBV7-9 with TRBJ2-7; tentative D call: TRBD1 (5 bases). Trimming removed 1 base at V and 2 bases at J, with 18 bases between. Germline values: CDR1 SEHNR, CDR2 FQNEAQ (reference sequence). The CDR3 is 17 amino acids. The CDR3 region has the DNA TGTGCCAGCAGCTTAGGTTTCCAGGGATACACTCCCTACGAGCAGTACTTC. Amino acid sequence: CASSLGFQGYTPYEQYF.

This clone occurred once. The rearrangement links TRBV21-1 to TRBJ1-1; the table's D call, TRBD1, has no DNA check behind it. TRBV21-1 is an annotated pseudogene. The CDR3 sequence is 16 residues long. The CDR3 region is CASSRRTDRGNTEAFF. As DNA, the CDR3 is TGTGCCAGCAGCAGACGAACTGACAGGGGGAACACTGAAGCTTTCTTT.

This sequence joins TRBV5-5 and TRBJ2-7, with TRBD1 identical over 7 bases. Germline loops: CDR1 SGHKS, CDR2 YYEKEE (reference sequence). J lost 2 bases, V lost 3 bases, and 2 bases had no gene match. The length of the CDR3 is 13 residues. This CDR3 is CASSYGTAYEQYF. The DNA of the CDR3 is TGTGCCAGCAGCTACGGGACAGCCTACGAGCAGTACTTC.

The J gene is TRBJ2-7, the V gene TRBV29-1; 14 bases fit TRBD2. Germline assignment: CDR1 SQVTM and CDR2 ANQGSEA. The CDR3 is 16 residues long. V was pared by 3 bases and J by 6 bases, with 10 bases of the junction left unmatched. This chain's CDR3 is CSVDRAGTSGSSEQYF. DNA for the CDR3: TGCAGCGTTGACAGGGCCGGGACTAGCGGGAGTTCCGAGCAGTACTTC.

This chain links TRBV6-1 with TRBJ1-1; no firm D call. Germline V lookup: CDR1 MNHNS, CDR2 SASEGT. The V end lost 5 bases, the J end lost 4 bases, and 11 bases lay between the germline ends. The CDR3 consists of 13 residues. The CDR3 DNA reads TGTGCCAGCAGTTATCGGTTGGTCACTGAAGCTTTCTTT. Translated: CASSYRLVTEAFF.

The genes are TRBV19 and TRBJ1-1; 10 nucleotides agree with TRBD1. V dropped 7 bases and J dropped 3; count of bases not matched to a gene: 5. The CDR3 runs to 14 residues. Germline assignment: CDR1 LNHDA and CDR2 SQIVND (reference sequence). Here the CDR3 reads CASTQTGGYTEAFF. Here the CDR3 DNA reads TGTGCCAGTACCCAGACAGGGGGCTACACTGAAGCTTTCTTT.

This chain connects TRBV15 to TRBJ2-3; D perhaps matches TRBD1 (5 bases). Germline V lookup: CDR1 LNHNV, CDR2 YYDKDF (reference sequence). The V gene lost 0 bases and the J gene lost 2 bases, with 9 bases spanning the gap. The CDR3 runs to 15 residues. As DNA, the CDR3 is TGTGCCACCAGCAGAGATATAGGGGCCACAGATACGCAGTATTTT. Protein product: CATSRDIGATDTQYF.

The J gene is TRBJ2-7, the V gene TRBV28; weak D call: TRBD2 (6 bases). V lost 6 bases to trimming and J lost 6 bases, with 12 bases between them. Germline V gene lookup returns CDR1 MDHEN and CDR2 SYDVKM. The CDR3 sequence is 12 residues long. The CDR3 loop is CASSQRLGEQYF. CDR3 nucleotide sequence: TGTGCCAGCAGCCAGAGACTAGGCGAGCAGTACTTC.

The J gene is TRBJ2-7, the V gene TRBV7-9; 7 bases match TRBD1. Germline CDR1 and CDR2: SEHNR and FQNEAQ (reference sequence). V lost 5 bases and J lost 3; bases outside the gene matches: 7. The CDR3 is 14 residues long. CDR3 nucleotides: TGTGCCAGCAGCGACACAGGGGTAGACTACGAGCAGTACTTC. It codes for CASSDTGVDYEQYF. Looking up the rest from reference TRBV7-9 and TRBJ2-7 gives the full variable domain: DTGVSQNPRHKITKRGQNVTFRCDPISEHNRLYWYRQTLGQGPEFLTYFQNEAQLEKSRLLSDRFSAERPKGSFSTLEIQRTEQGDSAMYLCASSDTGVDYEQYFGPGTRLTVT.

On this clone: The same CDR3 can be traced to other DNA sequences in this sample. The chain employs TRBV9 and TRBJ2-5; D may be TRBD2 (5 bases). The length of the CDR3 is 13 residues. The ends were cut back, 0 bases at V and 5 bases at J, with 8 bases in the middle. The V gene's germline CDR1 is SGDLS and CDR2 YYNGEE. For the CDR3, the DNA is TGTGCCAGCAGCGTAGCGGGGTTCGAGACCCAGTACTTC. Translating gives CASSVAGFETQYF.